This T cell receptor (beta chain) was observed in a study of T cells in Graves' hyperthyroidism and ophthalmopathy. In the ophthalmopathy cohort, Clinical Activity Score was at least 3, NOSPECS grade at least 4, and duration under 3 months. This clonotype turned up a few times. Using RNA transcripts as the source, TCR beta CDR3 regions were amplified. The TCR CDR3 first-round RT-PCR relied on the HTBI primer set. Each CDR3 protein is one row after TCRdb ran MiXCR on the multiplex PCR reads. The sample carries over 350,000 distinct CDR3 sequences, 11% to 15% recorded once. In germline, CDR1 is MNHNS, CDR2 SASEGT. The CDR3 is 15 amino acids. Trimming at V came to 5 bases and at J to 8 bases, leaving 11 bases not matched to a gene.

The chain links TRBV6-1 to TRBJ2-1; 8 nucleotides align to TRBD2. Sequenced: blood. The receptor's source is a man in his fifties or sixties with Graves' ophthalmopathy. The CDR3 is CASSPSRGGGYEQFF. In DNA form, the CDR3 reads TGTGCCAGCAGTCCCTCTCGGGGGGGGGGCTATGAGCAGTTCTTC.